The rows below give T cell receptor beta chains drawn from one sample of a study of regulatory T cells in long-lasting Graves disease. TCRdb analysed the multiplex PCR reads with MiXCR anew, one entry per CDR3 protein. The data show 650,000 to 700,000 distinct CDR3 sequences, around 30% seen once. The material was peripheral blood mononuclear cells (PBMCs), obtained when the disease was refractory, from a patient treated with antithyroid drugs. These receptors all come from a female donor with Graves disease. Each CDR3 is given with its conserved first and last residue. D genes are given only for firm matches. Only part of the rows carry a size: once, few, many, or a class if the clone is expanded.

d_call: TRBD2; clone_size: few; j_call: TRBJ2-7; v_call: TRBV6-1; cdr3_nt: TGTGCCAGCAGTGGTAGCGGGAGGGCCTGGGAGCAGTACTTC; cdr3_aa: CASSGSGRAWEQYF
d_call: TRBD2; clone_size: -; j_call: TRBJ2-7; v_call: TRBV20-1; cdr3_nt: TGCAGTGCATATCTAGCGGGATCCATCTACGAGCAGTACTTC; cdr3_aa: CSAYLAGSIYEQYF
d_call: -; clone_size: -; j_call: TRBJ1-1; v_call: TRBV5-6; cdr3_nt: TGTGCCAGCAGCTTGTATTCAGGGTTGAACACTGAAGCTTTCTTT; cdr3_aa: CASSLYSGLNTEAFF
d_call: TRBD1; clone_size: few; j_call: TRBJ1-1; v_call: TRBV7-3; cdr3_nt: TGTGCCAGCAGCCGAATGCAGGGGGCCACTGAAGCTTTCTTT; cdr3_aa: CASSRMQGATEAFF
d_call: -; clone_size: many; j_call: TRBJ2-5; v_call: TRBV12-3/TRBV12-4; cdr3_nt: TGTGCCAGCAGCTCCCTTAGGCACCGAGAGACCCAGTACTTC; cdr3_aa: CASSSLRHRETQYF
d_call: -; clone_size: many; j_call: TRBJ1-2; v_call: TRBV11-2; cdr3_nt: TGTGCCAGCAGCTTAGCCCACCGAAGCTATGGCTACACCTTC; cdr3_aa: CASSLAHRSYGYTF
d_call: TRBD2; clone_size: few; j_call: TRBJ2-6; v_call: TRBV6-5; cdr3_nt: TGTGCCGGCAGTTACTCGAGACTAGCGGGTAGCTCTGGGGCCAACGTCCTGACTTTC; cdr3_aa: CAGSYSRLAGSSGANVLTF
d_call: -; clone_size: -; j_call: TRBJ2-2; v_call: TRBV9; cdr3_nt: TGTGCCAGCAGCGTAGGAACAGGGTGGACCGGGGAGCTGTTTTTT; cdr3_aa: CASSVGTGWTGELFF
d_call: TRBD1; clone_size: -; j_call: TRBJ1-4; v_call: TRBV28; cdr3_nt: TGTGCCAGCAGTTTCTCCGAACAGGGGGTAGACGAAAAACTGTTTTTT; cdr3_aa: CASSFSEQGVDEKLFF
d_call: -; clone_size: few; j_call: TRBJ1-2; v_call: TRBV24-1; cdr3_nt: TGTGCCACCAGTGCTTTAGGCTATGGCTACACCTTC; cdr3_aa: CATSALGYGYTF
d_call: -; clone_size: -; j_call: TRBJ2-7; v_call: TRBV6-1; cdr3_nt: TGTGCCAGCTCTCAGGGGCGAGGGTCCTACGAGCAGTACTTC; cdr3_aa: CASSQGRGSYEQYF
d_call: TRBD2; clone_size: few; j_call: TRBJ2-7; v_call: TRBV6-5; cdr3_nt: TGTGCCAGCAGCTACACCAGTGCTAGCGGCCGTGACGGCCTCTCCTACGAGCAGTACTTC; cdr3_aa: CASSYTSASGRDGLSYEQYF
d_call: -; clone_size: -; j_call: TRBJ2-7; v_call: TRBV30; cdr3_nt: TGTGCCTGGAGTGTACATCTAGTCCCCGAGCAGTACTTC; cdr3_aa: CAWSVHLVPEQYF
d_call: TRBD1; clone_size: few; j_call: TRBJ2-2; v_call: TRBV24-1; cdr3_nt: TGTGCCACCAGAGGACAGGTTGGGGGGGAGCTGTTTTTT; cdr3_aa: CATRGQVGGELFF
d_call: -; clone_size: -; j_call: TRBJ1-5; v_call: TRBV6-1; cdr3_nt: TGTGCCAGCTCTTCCAACGGGCCCCAGCATTTT; cdr3_aa: CASSSNGPQHF
d_call: -; clone_size: few; j_call: TRBJ1-6; v_call: TRBV7-9; cdr3_nt: TGTGCCAGCAGCTACGGGGGGTCCCAAACCCTCCACTTT; cdr3_aa: CASSYGGSQTLHF
d_call: -; clone_size: -; j_call: TRBJ2-1; v_call: TRBV6-5; cdr3_nt: TGTGCCAGCAGTTACGATGGACCCCGGAGGGATGAGCAGTTCTTC; cdr3_aa: CASSYDGPRRDEQFF
d_call: TRBD1; clone_size: few; j_call: TRBJ1-2; v_call: TRBV19; cdr3_nt: TGTGCCAGTACCCCAATCCGGGACAGCAACTATGGCTACACCTTC; cdr3_aa: CASTPIRDSNYGYTF
d_call: -; clone_size: -; j_call: TRBJ2-7; v_call: TRBV5-1; cdr3_nt: TGCGCCAGCAGCCCAAGGGGGACCTACGGGCAGTACTTC; cdr3_aa: CASSPRGTYGQYF
d_call: -; clone_size: many; j_call: TRBJ2-6; v_call: TRBV12-3/TRBV12-4; cdr3_nt: TGTGCCAGCAGTTTTGGCGGCTCTGGGGCCAACGTCCTGACTTTC; cdr3_aa: CASSFGGSGANVLTF
d_call: TRBD1; clone_size: -; j_call: TRBJ1-1; v_call: TRBV5-4; cdr3_nt: TGTGCCAGCAGCTTACGCACCGGGACAGGGGACACTGAAGCTTTCTTT; cdr3_aa: CASSLRTGTGDTEAFF
d_call: TRBD2; clone_size: once; j_call: TRBJ2-7; v_call: TRBV3-1; cdr3_nt: TGTGCCAGCAGTTCGCGACTAGCGGGAGAACGGTTCGAGCAGTACTTC; cdr3_aa: CASSSRLAGERFEQYF
d_call: TRBD1; clone_size: -; j_call: TRBJ2-7; v_call: TRBV25-1; cdr3_nt: TGTGCCAGCAGTGAGGGGTCAGGGGGCTACGAGCAGTACTTC; cdr3_aa: CASSEGSGGYEQYF
d_call: -; clone_size: few; j_call: TRBJ2-5; v_call: TRBV13; cdr3_nt: TGTGCCAGCAGTACCACAGCTGCTCAAGAGACCCAGTACTTC; cdr3_aa: CASSTTAAQETQYF
d_call: -; clone_size: few; j_call: TRBJ2-4; v_call: TRBV6-1; cdr3_nt: TGTGCCAGCAGGGGACCTGGGAACATTCAGTACTTC; cdr3_aa: CASRGPGNIQYF
d_call: TRBD1; clone_size: -; j_call: TRBJ1-6; v_call: TRBV3-1; cdr3_nt: TGTGCCAGCAGCCACCGCGCCGCAGGGGGCAGGGATTCACCCCTCCACTTT; cdr3_aa: CASSHRAAGGRDSPLHF
d_call: TRBD1; clone_size: -; j_call: TRBJ1-1; v_call: TRBV19; cdr3_nt: TGTGCCAGTAGTAAACAGGGGGCGGGTGGGACTGAAGCTTTCTTT; cdr3_aa: CASSKQGAGGTEAFF
d_call: TRBD1; clone_size: -; j_call: TRBJ1-2; v_call: TRBV30; cdr3_nt: TGTGCCTGGAGTGTACTCCTCCCTCAGGGGGCGCATGCTGGCTACACCTTC; cdr3_aa: CAWSVLLPQGAHAGYTF
d_call: -; clone_size: many; j_call: TRBJ2-7; v_call: TRBV11-2; cdr3_nt: TGTGCCAGCAGCTTACGAGTCGAGCAGTACTTC; cdr3_aa: CASSLRVEQYF
d_call: -; clone_size: few; j_call: TRBJ2-7; v_call: TRBV11-2; cdr3_nt: TGTGCCAGCAGCTTAGAGTCAAATCTCTACGAGCAGTACTTC; cdr3_aa: CASSLESNLYEQYF
d_call: -; clone_size: -; j_call: TRBJ2-5; v_call: TRBV14; cdr3_nt: TGTGCCAGCAGCCAAGTTCCGGGACCTCCTTACTTC; cdr3_aa: CASSQVPGPPYF
d_call: TRBD2; clone_size: many; j_call: TRBJ2-7; v_call: TRBV11-2; cdr3_nt: TGTGCCAGCAGCACGGGACTAGACCCTTACGAGCAGTACTTC; cdr3_aa: CASSTGLDPYEQYF
d_call: TRBD2; clone_size: few; j_call: TRBJ2-7; v_call: TRBV5-6; cdr3_nt: TGTGCCAGCAGCTCGGCGGGAGGGCCGACGAACGAGCAGTACTTC; cdr3_aa: CASSSAGGPTNEQYF
d_call: -; clone_size: many; j_call: TRBJ2-7; v_call: TRBV2; cdr3_nt: TGTGCCAGCAGTGAAGCGCGGGCGTACGAGCAGTACTTC; cdr3_aa: CASSEARAYEQYF
d_call: -; clone_size: -; j_call: TRBJ2-3; v_call: TRBV6-2/TRBV6-3; cdr3_nt: TGTGCCAGCAATAAACAGGGCAGGCTGAGCACAGATACGCAGTATTTT; cdr3_aa: CASNKQGRLSTDTQYF
d_call: -; clone_size: -; j_call: TRBJ1-1; v_call: TRBV28; cdr3_nt: TGTGCCAGCAGTGGCGCGGGGAGATACACTGAAGCTTTCTTT; cdr3_aa: CASSGAGRYTEAFF
d_call: TRBD1; clone_size: -; j_call: TRBJ1-1; v_call: TRBV19; cdr3_nt: TGTGCCAGCGGACAGGGTGTTGAAGCTTTCTTT; cdr3_aa: CASGQGVEAFF
d_call: -; clone_size: -; j_call: TRBJ1-5; v_call: TRBV27; cdr3_nt: TGTGCCAGCAGTTTATTAGGGCAGGGAGGCAATCAGCCCCAGCATTTT; cdr3_aa: CASSLLGQGGNQPQHF
d_call: TRBD2; clone_size: -; j_call: TRBJ2-5; v_call: TRBV12-3/TRBV12-4; cdr3_nt: TGTGCCAGCAGTTTAGCGGTCGGGAGGGCCAGGGAGACCCAGTACTTC; cdr3_aa: CASSLAVGRARETQYF
d_call: -; clone_size: -; j_call: TRBJ1-3; v_call: TRBV27; cdr3_nt: TGTGCCAGCAGTCCCCTGGTCCACCGCTCTGGAAACACCATATATTTT; cdr3_aa: CASSPLVHRSGNTIYF
d_call: -; clone_size: -; j_call: TRBJ2-7; v_call: TRBV20-1; cdr3_nt: TGCAGTGCTAGCCCCCGTTTTTCCTTCCCCTACTACGAGCAGTACTTC; cdr3_aa: CSASPRFSFPYYEQYF
d_call: -; clone_size: -; j_call: TRBJ1-1; v_call: TRBV29-1; cdr3_nt: TGCAGCGTCACTCTTCCCGGGACGGGCAAGCCCTTGAACACTGAAGCTTTCTTT; cdr3_aa: CSVTLPGTGKPLNTEAFF
d_call: -; clone_size: -; j_call: TRBJ1-2; v_call: TRBV19; cdr3_nt: TGTGCCAGTACCACGAATCGGGGATGGGACTATGGCTACACCTTC; cdr3_aa: CASTTNRGWDYGYTF
d_call: -; clone_size: many; j_call: TRBJ1-5; v_call: TRBV7-9; cdr3_nt: TGTGCCAGCAGTTCACAGGGAAGCAATCAGCCCCAGCATTTT; cdr3_aa: CASSSQGSNQPQHF
d_call: -; clone_size: many; j_call: TRBJ2-7; v_call: TRBV28; cdr3_nt: TGTGCCAGCAGTTTATCCGAAGAGCAGTACTTC; cdr3_aa: CASSLSEEQYF
d_call: -; clone_size: few; j_call: TRBJ1-2; v_call: TRBV6-1; cdr3_nt: TGTGCCAGCAGTGAACTAGTAGAAGACTATGGCTACACCTTC; cdr3_aa: CASSELVEDYGYTF
d_call: TRBD2; clone_size: -; j_call: TRBJ2-6; v_call: TRBV6-1; cdr3_nt: TGTGCCAGCAGTCCCCAGGGACTAGCTATAAGGGTGACTGGGGCCAACGTCCTGACTTTC; cdr3_aa: CASSPQGLAIRVTGANVLTF
d_call: -; clone_size: many; j_call: TRBJ1-1; v_call: TRBV28; cdr3_nt: TGTGCCAGCAGTATCGCAACGGCCCCGACACGGGAAGCTTTCTTT; cdr3_aa: CASSIATAPTREAFF
d_call: -; clone_size: -; j_call: TRBJ1-4; v_call: TRBV5-1; cdr3_nt: TGCGCCAGCAGCTTGGTTGGGTGGCTGACTAATGAAAAACTGTTTTTT; cdr3_aa: CASSLVGWLTNEKLFF
d_call: -; clone_size: -; j_call: TRBJ1-2; v_call: TRBV12-3/TRBV12-4; cdr3_nt: TGTGCCAGCAGGTTTTTACCCACCCAAGGCTACACCTTC; cdr3_aa: CASRFLPTQGYTF
d_call: -; clone_size: few; j_call: TRBJ1-1; v_call: TRBV20-1; cdr3_nt: TGCAGTGCTAGCCACAGGAACACTGAAGCTTTCTTT; cdr3_aa: CSASHRNTEAFF
d_call: TRBD2; clone_size: once; j_call: TRBJ2-2; v_call: TRBV6-2/TRBV6-3; cdr3_nt: TGTGCCAGCAGTGAAAAGCGGGAGGGCCGGCGGGTCACCGGGGAGCTGTTTTTT; cdr3_aa: CASSEKREGRRVTGELFF